This T cell receptor beta chain was sequenced in a study of beta chain features in type 1 diabetes (dated by TCRdb to the late 2010s). For the wider study: No differences in mean age, gender distribution, total cell number or subset yield were found between patients and healthy donors. A total of approximately 110,000,000 sorted cells were examined across all samples, and a strong correlation was observed between cell number per subset and RNA yield. In the study, recently diagnosed type 1 diabetes patients and matched healthy donors were compared on the TCRB repertoires of their sorted circulating CD4+ T cell subsets. Whereas all 30 or so donors provided naive and central memory subsets, regulatory and stem cell-like memory subsets were isolated from just 8 patients and roughly 8 healthy donors. Broad study findings and their caveats: Because cDNA was sequenced instead of genomic DNA, activated cells with high expression could be over-represented, although the groups did not differ in activation or CD3 levels. A moderate but significant shortening of TCRB CDR3 length was observed in type 1 diabetes patients in all four CD4+ subsets. Fewer insertions and more nucleotide deletions at VDJ recombination sites were observed in patients with type 1 diabetes, implying thymic rearrangement abnormalities. HLA sub-analyses involved small numbers of individuals, so any influence of HLA type on TCRB rearrangement remained unresolved. Naive, central memory and regulatory TCRB repertoires appeared to be more alike among patients than among healthy donors. PCR might favor shorter templates, but patient and control samples were amplified and corrected together, so any skew would affect both groups equally.

The entire amount of isolated RNA was reverse transcribed using the High Capacity cDNA Reverse Transcription Kit, so the sequenced TCRB transcripts were expressed ones. Deep immunoSEQ sequencing was applied to naive, central memory and regulatory T cell samples, giving an average of around 3.4 million total reads per sample. Sorted cells were lysed in RLT buffer, and RNA was extracted using DNase-treated RNeasy Micro or Mini kits according to cell number. To prevent cross-contamination, every cell subset was processed on its own, while patient and healthy donor samples were processed together. TCRB sequences were amplified from cDNA with the immunoSEQ multiplex PCR, producing 87-bp fragments spanning the CDR3 region. Sequencing of the amplicons was performed on the Illumina HiSeq platform. On the authors' methods: PCR bias was computationally corrected using synthetic template baselines, reads within Hamming distance 2 were collapsed, and singletons that could not be merged were discarded. Reads were aligned to IMGT to assign V, D and J genes, CDR3 length, and insertions or deletions at six rearrangement sites. Within each subset, clonotype counts were normalized to the number of sorted cells before true diversity and Gini coefficients were calculated with the tcR R package. The overlap coefficient, calculated on TCRB nucleotide sequences, was used to measure repertoire sharing. As a proxy for the pre-selection repertoire, out-of-frame TCRB sequences from naive cells were analyzed. Held by TCRdb, this immuneACCESS table contains in-frame sequences only and omits some clones. Under half of the omission traces to an unresolved V gene where checked; the cause of the rest is unknown. V and J calls plus clone size are reproduced from that table; the DNA served to infer D and trimming. The sample has approximately 260,000 clones on record, about 23% of them singletons. Around 0.012% of the sample belongs to the ten largest clones.

Only a few counts were recorded for this clone. Its antigen target is currently unknown. There are no base qualities to consult, and no much larger clone falls within one base. Each donor gave one peripheral blood draw, averaging roughly 120 mL, which was collected into heparinised tubes. A BD FACSAria II and a panel including CD45RO, CCR7, CD25, CD127, CD95 and CD27 were used to sort naive, central memory, regulatory and stem cell-like memory CD4+ T cells. A purity above 95% was achieved for all sorted populations. PBMCs were separated immediately by Lymphoprep density gradient centrifugation and were stained directly, without being cultured. Samples were stained and sorted in pairs, with one healthy donor and one patient per experiment, so that batch effects were minimized. This sequence was found in a woman aged 25 to 45 with type 1 diabetes. The sequencing input was naive CD4+ T cells from blood. The label giving this sample's cell subset or site can be read as: true naive CD4+ T cells.

The CDR3 has the sequence CASSPNPTGANYGYTF. In nucleotides, the sequence is TGCGCCAGCAGCCCCAACCCGACAGGAGCTAACTATGGCTACACCTTC. The V and J segments used are TRBV4-1 and TRBJ1-2, and the D gene may be TRBD1, 6 bases matching. The CDR1 and CDR2 encoded by the germline V gene are MGHRA and YSYEKL. The CDR3 spans 16 residues, from the cysteine through the phenylalanine. The read is trimmed to its CDR3 DNA, 48 bases read in frame from base 1. Trimming at the junction amounts to 4 bases on V and 0 bases on J, and the germline ends lie 15 bases apart.